These 2 T cell receptor beta chains came from one sample sequenced in a study of cytomegalovirus exposure and HLA in healthy donors. The PCR made use of 60 Vbeta and 13 Jbeta primers. Using immunoSEQ multiplex PCR, the repertoire was profiled, and TCRdb retains in-frame clones only, with some absent. The sample consists of roughly 160,000 clones, 78% of them appearing once. Sequenced material: PBMCs. Every receptor here comes from a woman in her forties or fifties in good health and CMV-seropositive.

The chain recombines TRBV19 with TRBJ1-1; D is unresolved. In germline, CDR1 is LNHDA, CDR2 SQIVND (reference sequence). The CDR3 covers 16 residues. Trimming shortened V by 3 bases and J by 7 bases, and 21 bases separated the two germline ends. The CDR3 protein is CASSIRAAPAPGEAFF. The CDR3 DNA reads TGTGCCAGTAGTATTCGCGCGGCACCCGCCCCGGGTGAAGCTTTCTTT.

This chain links TRBV20-1 with TRBJ1-1; D unresolved. This CDR3 has 10 residues. V lost 5 bases and J lost 4, with 5 bases in between. Germline V lookup: CDR1 DFQATT, CDR2 SNEGSKA (reference sequence). In DNA form, the CDR3 reads TGCAGTGCTCCCCTCACTGAAGCTTTCTTT. Translating it yields CSAPLTEAFF.